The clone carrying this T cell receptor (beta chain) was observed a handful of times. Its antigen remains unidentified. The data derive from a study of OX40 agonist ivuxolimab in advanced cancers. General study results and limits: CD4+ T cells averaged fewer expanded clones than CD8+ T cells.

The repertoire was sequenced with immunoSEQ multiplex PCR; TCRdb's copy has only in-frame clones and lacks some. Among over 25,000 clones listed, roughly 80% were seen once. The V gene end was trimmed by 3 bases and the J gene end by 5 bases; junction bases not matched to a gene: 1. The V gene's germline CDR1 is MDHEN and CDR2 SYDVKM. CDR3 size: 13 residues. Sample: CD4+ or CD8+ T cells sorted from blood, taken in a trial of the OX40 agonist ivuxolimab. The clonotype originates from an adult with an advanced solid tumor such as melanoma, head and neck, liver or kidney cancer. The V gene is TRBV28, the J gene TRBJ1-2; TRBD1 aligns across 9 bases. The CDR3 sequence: CASSLTGGYGYTF. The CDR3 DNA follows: TGTGCCAGCAGTTTGACAGGGGGGTATGGCTACACCTTC.